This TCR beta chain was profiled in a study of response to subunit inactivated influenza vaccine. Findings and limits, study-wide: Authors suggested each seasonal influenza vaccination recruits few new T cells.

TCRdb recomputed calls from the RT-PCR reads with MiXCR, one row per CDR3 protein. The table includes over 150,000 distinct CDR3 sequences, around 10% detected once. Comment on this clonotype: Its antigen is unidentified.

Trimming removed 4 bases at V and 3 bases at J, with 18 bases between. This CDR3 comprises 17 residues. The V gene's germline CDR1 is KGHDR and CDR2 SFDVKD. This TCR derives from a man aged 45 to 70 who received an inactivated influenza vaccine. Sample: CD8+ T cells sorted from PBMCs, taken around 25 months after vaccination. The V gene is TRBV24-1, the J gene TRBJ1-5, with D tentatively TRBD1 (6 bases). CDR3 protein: CATSDHSVGGPNQPQHF. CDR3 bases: TGTGCCACCAGTGACCATTCAGTTGGGGGGCCCAATCAGCCCCAGCATTTT.